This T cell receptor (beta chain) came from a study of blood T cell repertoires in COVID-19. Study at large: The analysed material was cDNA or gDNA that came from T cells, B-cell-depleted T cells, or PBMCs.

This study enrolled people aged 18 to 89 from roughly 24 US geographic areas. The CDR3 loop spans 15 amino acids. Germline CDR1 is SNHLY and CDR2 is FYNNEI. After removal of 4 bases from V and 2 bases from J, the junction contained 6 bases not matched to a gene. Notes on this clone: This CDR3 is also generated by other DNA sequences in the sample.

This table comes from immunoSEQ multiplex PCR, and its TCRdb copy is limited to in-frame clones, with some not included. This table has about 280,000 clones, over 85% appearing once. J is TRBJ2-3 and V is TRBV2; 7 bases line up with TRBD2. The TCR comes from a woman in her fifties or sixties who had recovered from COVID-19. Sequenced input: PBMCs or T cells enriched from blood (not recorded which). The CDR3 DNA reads TGTGCCAGCAGTGGTAGGGCGGGAGTCACAGATACGCAGTATTTT. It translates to CASSGRAGVTDTQYF.